Listed here are 12 T cell receptor beta chains from one sample, sequenced in a study of T cells in Graves' hyperthyroidism and ophthalmopathy. RNA transcripts gave rise to amplified TCR beta CDR3 regions. An initial round of RT-PCR targeting the TCR CDR3 relied on the HTBI primer set. TCRdb re-derived calls from the multiplex PCR reads in MiXCR, one entry per CDR3 protein. The sample has around 340,000 distinct CDR3 sequences, under 25% seen once. The sequenced material came from blood. These receptors all stem from a woman between 45 and 65 years old with Graves' hyperthyroidism.

V gene TRBV5-1 combines with J gene TRBJ2-7, with 10 bases fitting TRBD2. The CDR3 length is 15 residues. Losses at the gene ends were 5 bases for V and 2 bases for J; bases not matched to a gene: 7. The V gene's germline CDR1 is SGHRS and CDR2 YFSETQ. The CDR3 spells CASRPGLARPYEQYF. CDR3 sequence (DNA): TGCGCCAGCAGACCGGGACTAGCGAGACCCTACGAGCAGTACTTC.

This clonotype turned up a few times. The rearrangement links TRBV29-1 to TRBJ1-1; D gene unclear. With 7 bases removed from V and 1 base from J, the gap between germline ends came to 13 bases. The CDR3 is 13 residues long. Germline V lookup: CDR1 SQVTM, CDR2 ANQGSEA. CDR3 DNA: TGCAGCGCGGAGGGTCAAACGAACACTGAAGCTTTCTTT. This translates into CSAEGQTNTEAFF.

This clonotype was found a few times. This sequence joins TRBV28 and TRBJ1-3; D remains unclear. This CDR3 has 14 amino acids. With 3 bases removed from V and 1 base from J, the gap between germline ends came to 7 bases. Germline lookup yields CDR1 MDHEN and CDR2 SYDVKM. The DNA of the CDR3 is TGTGCCAGCAGTTTTGACGTATCTGGAAACACCATATATTTT. Its protein product is CASSFDVSGNTIYF.

The chain recombines TRBV29-1 with TRBJ2-5; 9 bases align to TRBD2. The germline V gene has CDR1 SQVTM and CDR2 ANQGSEA. CDR3 length equals 13 residues. V dropped 3 bases and J dropped 6; count of bases not matched to a gene: 5. DNA for the CDR3: TGCAGCGTTGACCTAGCGGGAAGACAGACCCAGTACTTC. This sequence encodes CSVDLAGRQTQYF.

In the case of this clonotype: A much larger clone differs from this one at a single base, so this may be a read error. The chain links TRBV2 to TRBJ2-3; D not certain. The germline CDR1 and CDR2 sequences are SNHLY and FYNNEI. CDR3 length equals 15 residues. V lost 4 bases and J lost 0, with 11 bases in between. CDR3 nucleotide sequence: TGTGCCAGCAGTGGGGGTGGTGCTAGCACAGATACGCAGTATTTT. It codes for CASSGGGASTDTQYF.

This clonotype was recorded many times. This chain connects TRBV27 to TRBJ2-2; D remains ambiguous. CDR3 length equals 14 residues. V lost 6 bases and J 1 base, leaving 9 bases between the germline ends. Germline loops: CDR1 MNHEY, CDR2 SMNVEV (reference sequence). In DNA form, the CDR3 reads TGTGCCAGCAGGTGGGCCCTGAACACCGGGGAGCTGTTTTTT. It is translated as CASRWALNTGELFF.

This clonotype came up many times. This chain links TRBV11-3 with TRBJ2-1, with 13 bases aligning to TRBD2. There are 18 residues in the CDR3. The V gene end was trimmed by 1 base and the J gene end by 2 bases; junction bases not matched to a gene: 5. Germline CDR1 SGHNT, CDR2 YENEEA. This CDR3 reads CASSLATSGRFPYNEQFF. The CDR3 DNA reads as TGTGCCAGCAGCTTAGCGACTAGCGGGAGGTTCCCCTACAATGAGCAGTTCTTC.

CDR3 sequence reads: CASSLERGGIQETQYF. In DNA, the CDR3 is TGTGCCAGCAGCTTGGAGCGGGGGGGTATACAAGAGACCCAGTACTTC. The rearrangement joins TRBV5-6 to TRBJ2-5, with TRBD2 matching 10 bases. With V trimmed by 0 bases and J by 2 bases, 4 bases remained unmatched. CDR1 is SGHDT, CDR2 YYEEEE, per germline. This CDR3 comprises 16 residues. Full variable domain (missing parts from reference TRBV5-6 and TRBJ2-5): DAGVTQSPTHLIKTRGQQVTLRCSPKSGHDTVSWYQQALGQGPQFIFQYYEEEERQRGNFPDRFSGHQFPNYSSELNVNALLLGDSALYLCASSLERGGIQETQYFGPGTRLLVL.

The V call is TRBV4-1, the J call TRBJ2-4, with D possibly matching TRBD2 (5 bases). Germline loops: CDR1 MGHRA, CDR2 YSYEKL. This CDR3 spans 16 amino acids. Trimming left V 4 bases short and J 0 bases short, with 13 bases between. The CDR3 region has the DNA TGCGCCAGCAGCCCCGGGGTAGCCGTAGCCAAAAACATTCAGTACTTC. Translation: CASSPGVAVAKNIQYF.

The chain uses TRBV29-1 and TRBJ2-7; either TRBD1 or TRBD2 may fit D (6 bases each). V lost 6 bases and J 4 bases, leaving 19 bases between the germline ends. Per the germline V gene, CDR1 is SQVTM and CDR2 is ANQGSEA. The CDR3 length is 14 residues. The CDR3: CSVGGGGGGYEQYF. CDR3 nucleotide sequence: TGCAGCGTCGGGGGAGGAGGGGGTGGTTACGAGCAGTACTTC.

This clonotype was found many times. This sequence joins TRBV6-1 and TRBJ1-6; D unresolved. CDR1 and CDR2 from the germline V gene are MNHNS and SASEGT. The length of the CDR3 is 11 residues. V was trimmed by 7 bases and J by 10 bases, leaving 8 bases between them. The CDR3 region is CASKRGSPLHF. In DNA form, the CDR3 reads TGTGCCAGCAAAAGAGGCTCACCCCTCCACTTT.

The chain combines TRBV5-1 with TRBJ2-1, with a weak D call TRBD2 (6 bases). The germline V gene has CDR1 SGHRS and CDR2 YFSETQ. The CDR3 is 13 residues long. The V end lost 7 bases, the J end lost 4 bases, and 12 bases lay between the germline ends. The CDR3 DNA sequence: TGCGCCAGCGGGGGGACCTATTACAATGAGCAGTTCTTC. It codes for CASGGTYYNEQFF.